These 13 T cell receptor beta chains were sequenced from one sample in a study of blood T cell repertoires in COVID-19. The assay was immunoSEQ multiplex PCR, and TCRdb's table has in-frame clones only and misses some. This table has under 85,000 clones, 80% to 85% appearing once. What was sequenced was peripheral blood. The source of these receptors is a human donor in a cohort sampled during active COVID-19.

The rearrangement links TRBV27 to TRBJ2-7, with 11 bases identical to TRBD1. V gave up 5 bases and J gave up 4 bases; unmatched junction bases: 4. In germline, CDR1 is MNHEY, CDR2 SMNVEV (reference sequence). The CDR3 has 14 amino acids. The CDR3 sequence: CASSAGTGGYEQYF. The CDR3 DNA reads as TGTGCCAGCAGTGCCGGGACAGGGGGGTACGAGCAGTACTTC.

The chain recombines TRBV30 with TRBJ1-1; D remains ambiguous. This CDR3 spans 13 amino acids. Per the germline V gene, CDR1 is GTSNPN and CDR2 is SVGIG (reference sequence). Trimming shortened V by 5 bases and J by 3 bases, and 13 bases separated the two germline ends. The CDR3 coding sequence is TGTGCCTGGGCGGGAGCGGGATACACTGAAGCTTTCTTT. It codes for CAWAGAGYTEAFF.

The chain links TRBV2 to TRBJ2-7, with 12 nucleotides matching TRBD2. The germline CDR1 and CDR2 sequences are SNHLY and FYNNEI. The CDR3 has 14 residues. V trimming: 6 bases; J trimming: 6 bases; junction bases outside the gene matches: 6. The CDR3: CASRGLAGMGEQYF. CDR3 in DNA: TGTGCCAGCAGAGGACTAGCGGGGATGGGCGAGCAGTACTTC.

The genes are TRBV3-1 (or the pseudogene TRBV3-2) and TRBJ2-7, with TRBD2 as a possible D gene (6 bases). From germline, CDR1 is LGHDT and CDR2 YNNKEL (reference sequence). Trimming pared 5 bases from V and 5 bases from J, leaving 16 bases between. The CDR3 length is 14 residues. For the CDR3, the DNA is TGTGCCAGCAGCGCGGGGCAGGGTAAAAACGAGCAGTACTTC. It encodes CASSAGQGKNEQYF.

Concerning this clone itself: This same CDR3 is encoded by further DNA sequences in the sample. J is TRBJ2-2 and V is TRBV2, with TRBD1 matching over 8 bases. CDR3 length equals 15 residues. Germline V gives CDR1 SNHLY, CDR2 FYNNEI. V gave up 2 bases and J gave up 3 bases; unmatched junction bases: 2. The DNA of the CDR3 is TGTGCCAGCAGTGAAAGGACAGGGTACACCGGGGAGCTGTTTTTT. Protein sequence: CASSERTGYTGELFF.

The rearrangement joins TRBV18 to TRBJ1-4; D is unresolved. Germline assignment: CDR1 KGHSH and CDR2 LQKENI. This CDR3 spans 13 amino acids. Trimming took off 6 bases at V and 1 base at J, with 6 bases between the two ends. CDR3 sequence (DNA): TGTGCCAGCTCCGGAGGAACTAATGAAAAACTGTTTTTT. Its translation: CASSGGTNEKLFF.

The V call is TRBV4-1, the J call TRBJ2-3; 7 bases fit TRBD1. This CDR3 has 16 residues. CDR1 is MGHRA and CDR2 is YSYEKL in the germline V gene. V dropped 1 base and J dropped 6; count of bases not matched to a gene: 10. The CDR3 DNA is TGCGCCAGCAGCCAAGCGAGACAGGGCCTCTTGGATACGCAGTATTTT. Protein: CASSQARQGLLDTQYF.

This chain uses TRBV4-1 with TRBJ1-2; 9 nucleotides line up with TRBD1. This CDR3 is 17 amino acids long. Germline CDR1 and CDR2: MGHRA and YSYEKL. Trimming took 0 bases from V and 1 from J; bases not matched to a gene: 6. This CDR3 reads CASSQDENRGLNYGYTF. DNA of the CDR3: TGCGCCAGCAGCCAAGATGAAAACAGGGGGCTTAACTATGGCTACACCTTC.

The chain joins TRBV5-1 to TRBJ1-4; the D gene is possibly TRBD1 (6 bases). The germline CDR1 and CDR2 sequences are SGHRS and YFSETQ. This CDR3 contains 14 residues. Trimming cost V 0 bases and J 7 bases, with 10 bases left between them. This CDR3 reads CASSLAGGAEKLFF. The CDR3 DNA reads TGCGCCAGCAGCTTGGCCGGGGGGGCTGAAAAACTGTTTTTT.

This chain links TRBV9 with TRBJ2-1, with 8 bases identical to TRBD1. This CDR3 contains 14 residues. Germline V gene lookup returns CDR1 SGDLS and CDR2 YYNGEE. Trimming at V came to 4 bases and at J to 4 bases, leaving 4 bases not matched to a gene. The CDR3 DNA sequence: TGTGCCAGCAGCCCATGGACAGGGTACAATGAGCAGTTCTTC. Translation gives CASSPWTGYNEQFF.

The CDR3 sequence is CASSPAGQGALSYEQYF. The CDR3 nucleotides are TGCGCCAGCAGCCCCGCGGGACAGGGAGCCCTCTCCTACGAGCAGTACTTC. The chain couples TRBV4-1 to TRBJ2-7; 9 positions match TRBD1. Germline V gene lookup returns CDR1 MGHRA and CDR2 YSYEKL. The CDR3 is made up of 17 amino acids. V dropped 4 bases and J dropped 0; count of bases not matched to a gene: 10.

The chain couples TRBV27 to TRBJ2-7, with 7 bases lining up with TRBD2. The junction had 2 bases not matched to a gene; V was cut back by 5 bases and J by 1 base. The CDR3 is 13 residues long. CDR1 MNHEY and CDR2 SMNVEV come from the germline V gene (reference sequence). CDR3 sequence: CASSLGGSYEQYF. CDR3 in DNA: TGTGCCAGCAGTCTGGGAGGGTCCTACGAGCAGTACTTC.

The CDR3 is CASNYYGYTF. In DNA form, the CDR3 reads TGTGCCAGCAACTACTATGGCTACACCTTC. This chain uses TRBV6-5 with TRBJ1-2; unclear D gene. The germline CDR1 and CDR2 sequences are MNHEY and SVGAGI. V dropped 7 bases and J dropped 3 bases, with 3 bases sitting between them. The CDR3 consists of 10 residues.